This T cell receptor (beta chain) emerged from a study of T cell responses to AZD1222 COVID-19 vaccine. Study-level information: Samples with a second dose at about 4 or about 12 weeks were pooled together.

V was cut by 8 bases and J by 3 bases, with 16 bases left in between. This CDR3 has 14 residues. The germline V gene encodes CDR1 MNHEY and CDR2 SVGAGI. Study findings and constraints: There were vaccine-associated CD4 TCRs across spike, dominant at 160-218 and 743-854.

About this clone itself: What it binds is not known.

The assay was immunoSEQ multiplex PCR, and TCRdb's table has in-frame clones only and misses some. The sample gives tens of thousands of clones, approximately 86% of which show up once; approximately 6.8% is in the top ten. The TCR sequence derives from an adult in good health. Sequences were derived from peripheral blood, sampled on day 0 of AZD1222 vaccination. V usage is TRBV6-5 and J usage is TRBJ1-1, with a weak D call TRBD1 (5 bases). CDR3 sequence reads: CASGKMGQDTEAFF. The CDR3 bases are TGTGCCAGCGGGAAGATGGGGCAAGACACTGAAGCTTTCTTT.